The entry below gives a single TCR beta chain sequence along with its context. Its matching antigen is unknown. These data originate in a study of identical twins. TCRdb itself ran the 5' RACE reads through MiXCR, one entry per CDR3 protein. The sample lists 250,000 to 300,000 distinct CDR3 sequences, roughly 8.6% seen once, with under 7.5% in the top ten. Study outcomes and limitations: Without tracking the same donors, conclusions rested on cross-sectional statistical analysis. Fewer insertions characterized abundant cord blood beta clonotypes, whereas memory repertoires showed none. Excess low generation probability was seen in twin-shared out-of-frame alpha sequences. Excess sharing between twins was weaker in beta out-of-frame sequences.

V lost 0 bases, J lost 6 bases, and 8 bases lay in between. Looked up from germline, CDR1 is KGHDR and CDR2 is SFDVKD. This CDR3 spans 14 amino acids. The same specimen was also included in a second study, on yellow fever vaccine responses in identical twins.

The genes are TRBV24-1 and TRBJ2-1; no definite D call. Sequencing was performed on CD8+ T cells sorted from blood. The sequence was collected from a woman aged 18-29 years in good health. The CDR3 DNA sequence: TGTGCCACCAGTGATTTGGGGCCAGGCAATGAGCAGTTCTTC. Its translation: CATSDLGPGNEQFF.